The present T cell receptor beta chain was sequenced within a study of control samples from healthy donors and cancer patients. Germline assignment: CDR1 MNHEY and CDR2 SMNVEV (reference sequence). With V trimmed by 2 bases and J by 0 bases, 5 bases remained unmatched. The CDR3 is 18 residues long. The method was immunoSEQ multiplex PCR; TCRdb's version includes in-frame clones alone and lacks a portion of them. This sample has roughly 24,000 clones, with 82% found just once. This chain connects TRBV27 to TRBJ2-6, with 9 bases identical to TRBD2. The clonotype was recovered from a man in his 60s with colorectal cancer. Sequencing was performed on PBMCs. The CDR3 region is CASSLLAGQTSGANVLTF. The DNA of the CDR3 is TGTGCCAGCAGTTTACTAGCGGGGCAAACCTCTGGGGCCAACGTCCTGACTTTC. The whole variable domain, remainder taken from reference TRBV27 and TRBJ2-6, is EAQVTQNPRYLITVTGKKLTVTCSQNMNHEYMSWYRQDPGLGLRQIYYSMNVEVTDKGDVPEGYKVSRKEKRNFPLILESPSPNQTSLYFCASSLLAGQTSGANVLTFGAGSRLTVL.